The 8 T cell receptor beta chains below come from one sample, sequenced in a study of shared clonotypes between healthy human individuals. Sequencing used immunoSEQ multiplex PCR; TCRdb keeps in-frame clones, though not all of them. The table includes 2,100,000 or so clones, under 97% detected once. The sequencing sample was made of naive CD4+ T cells sorted from blood. Subset defined: CD45RA+ positively selected. Receptors originate from a man aged 18 to 30 in good health.

The V and J genes are TRBV12-5 and TRBJ1-4; a possible D gene is TRBD1 (6 bases). The germline V gene has CDR1 LGHNT and CDR2 FRNRAP. V shed 1 base and J shed 2 bases, with 8 bases lying between them. The CDR3 loop spans 15 amino acids. As DNA, the CDR3 is TGTGCTAGTGGTTTGGGGACAGTGACTAATGAAAAACTGTTTTTT. It specifies CASGLGTVTNEKLFF.

The chain carries TRBV9 and TRBJ2-3, with 14 bases identical to TRBD2. V trimming: 4 bases; J trimming: 0 bases; junction bases outside the gene matches: 16. This CDR3 contains 21 residues. Germline CDR1 is SGDLS and CDR2 is YYNGEE. The CDR3 region has the DNA TGTGCCAGCAGCCCCAGAGTTCCGGGACTAGCGGGGGAAAGTAGCACAGATACGCAGTATTTT. It codes for CASSPRVPGLAGESSTDTQYF.

Written as DNA, the CDR3 is TGTGCCAGCAGGGACGGGGCTAGTGGTGAAAAACTGTTTTTT. Translating it yields CASRDGASGEKLFF. The chain carries TRBV2 and TRBJ1-4; tentative D call: TRBD1 (5 bases). Trimming took 6 bases from V and 7 from J, leaving 15 bases between them. Germline CDR1 reads SNHLY; CDR2 reads FYNNEI. The CDR3 loop spans 14 amino acids.

CDR3 nucleotide sequence: TGTGCCATCCGGGGTGGTAGCGCGAACACCGGGGAGCTGTTTTTT. Protein product: CAIRGGSANTGELFF. The rearrangement uses TRBV28 and TRBJ2-2; TRBD2 might be the D (5 bases). V dropped 10 bases and J dropped 0 bases, with 15 bases sitting between them. CDR1 is MDHEN and CDR2 is SYDVKM in the germline V gene. The CDR3 loop spans 15 amino acids.

J is TRBJ1-1 and V is TRBV29-1; 7 nucleotides agree with TRBD1. Trimming took 3 bases from V and 0 from J; bases not matched to a gene: 13. This CDR3 comprises 17 residues. Germline-derived CDR1 and CDR2 are SQVTM and ANQGSEA. The CDR3 region has the DNA TGCAGCGTTGATGGTCAGGGGGGGACAGTAATGAACACTGAAGCTTTCTTT. As protein: CSVDGQGGTVMNTEAFF.

The V and J genes are TRBV7-9 and TRBJ2-5, with D tentatively TRBD1 (6 bases). The CDR3 consists of 16 residues. CDR1 is SEHNR, CDR2 FQNEAQ, per germline (reference sequence). V was cut by 3 bases and J by 5 bases, with 19 bases left in between. The CDR3 region is CASSLRGMGTRETQYF. CDR3 nucleotide sequence: TGTGCCAGCAGCTTGAGGGGGATGGGGACCCGCGAGACCCAGTACTTC.

The CDR3 sequence: CASSLAGTPYEQYF. CDR3 in DNA: TGCGCCAGCAGCTTAGCGGGGACACCGTACGAGCAGTACTTC. The V call is TRBV5-1, the J call TRBJ2-7; D might be TRBD2 (7 bases). The germline V and J ends were trimmed by 2 bases and 4 bases, with 13 bases remaining between them. CDR1 SGHRS and CDR2 YFSETQ come from the germline V gene. The CDR3 has 14 amino acids.

This chain connects TRBV27 to TRBJ1-6, with TRBD1 as a possible D gene (5 bases). This CDR3 contains 14 residues. CDR1 MNHEY and CDR2 SMNVEV come from the germline V gene (reference sequence). V gave up 5 bases and J gave up 4 bases, with 9 bases separating them. The CDR3, as DNA: TGTGCCAGCAGTCCAGGGACTTATAATTCACCCCTCCACTTT. It codes for CASSPGTYNSPLHF.